This passage covers 16 T cell receptor beta chains from one sample sequenced in a study of cytomegalovirus exposure and HLA in healthy donors (dated 2017 in TCRdb). Libraries came from the immunoSEQ multiplex PCR assay. For the multiplex PCR, a mixture combining 60 forward primers for TCR Vbeta segments and 13 reverse primers for TCR Jbeta segments was used. TCRdb took over this immuneACCESS table, retaining in-frame rearrangements with V and J assigned. Such tables are incomplete; in checked studies, under half of the missing clones stem from an unresolved V gene, and the remainder is unexplained. The sample includes 97,000 or so clones, with 75% to 80% observed a single time. Roughly 9.3% of the sample is taken by the ten largest. Sequenced sample: PBMCs. These receptor sequences come from a male donor in good health and CMV-seropositive.

This sequence joins TRBV5-1 and TRBJ2-5; unclear D gene. The J call is uncertain, as TRBJ2-7 better fits the DNA end. The CDR3 runs to 14 residues. Germline V CDR1 and CDR2: SGHRS, YFSETQ. CDR3 nucleotides: TGCGCCAGCAGCGCGGTCGACCCGTACAACGAGCAGTACTTC. It codes for CASSAVDPYNEQYF.

Remarks on this clone: This sample also contains other DNA sequences that code for the same CDR3. The chain couples TRBV5-1 to TRBJ2-5; D not resolved. V shed 4 bases and J shed 5 bases, with 6 bases lying between them. CDR1 and CDR2 (germline): SGHRS, YFSETQ. This CDR3 has 11 residues. CDR3 loop: CASSLQETQYF. CDR3 nucleotides: TGCGCCAGCAGCCTCCAGGAGACCCAGTACTTC.

This chain connects TRBV9 to TRBJ2-7, with TRBD2 matching 9 bases. Germline V gene data show CDR1 as SGDLS and CDR2 as YYNGEE. Germline trimming cut 3 bases from V and 3 bases from J; bases unmatched to any gene: 10. The length of the CDR3 is 16 residues. For the CDR3, the DNA is TGTGCCAGCAGCGGATCCGGAGCGGGAGGATTCTACGAGCAGTACTTC. Its protein is CASSGSGAGGFYEQYF.

This sequence joins TRBV7-3 and TRBJ2-7, with 7 bases matching TRBD2. CDR3 length: 14 amino acids. The germline CDR1 and CDR2 sequences are SGHTA and FQGTGA. Unmatched junction bases numbered 6, after V lost 2 bases and J lost 5 bases. The CDR3 region is CASSLRGRADEQYF. The CDR3 DNA reads TGTGCCAGCAGCTTACGTGGGAGGGCCGACGAGCAGTACTTC.

The count of this clone is one. The gene calls are TRBV11-1 and TRBJ1-4; TRBD1 matches at 7 bases. CDR3 size: 15 residues. V dropped 2 bases and J dropped 8; count of bases not matched to a gene: 8. CDR1 and CDR2 from the germline V gene are SGHAT and FQDESV (reference sequence). The CDR3 loop reads CASSLTGQTYEKLFF. CDR3 sequence (DNA): TGTGCCAGCAGCTTAACGGGACAGACGTACGAAAAACTGTTTTTT.

V and J are TRBV11-2 and TRBJ2-5; 7 bases fit TRBD1. Near its end, the DNA agrees better with TRBJ2-7, so the J call may be wrong. Per the germline V gene, CDR1 is SGHAT and CDR2 is FQNNGV. The CDR3 spans 15 residues. The DNA for the CDR3 is TGTGCCAGCAGCTTAGTCGGACAGGACACCTACGAGCAGTACTTC. This gives the protein CASSLVGQDTYEQYF.

This clone was observed a single time. The chain employs TRBV18 and TRBJ2-7; TRBD2 matches 9 bases. J lost 7 bases, V lost 0 bases, and 4 bases had no gene match. The CDR3 runs 14 residues. Germline V lookup: CDR1 KGHSH, CDR2 LQKENI. The CDR3 region is CASSPPAGGREQYF. The CDR3 DNA reads TGTGCCAGCTCACCACCTGCGGGAGGGCGGGAGCAGTACTTC.

This chain connects TRBV4-1 to TRBJ2-2; 8 nucleotides agree with TRBD1. V was clipped by 3 bases and J by 6 bases; unmatched bases: 6. The CDR3 is 15 residues long. Germline V CDR1 and CDR2: MGHRA, YSYEKL. As DNA, the CDR3 is TGCGCCAGCAGCCACAGGGGGCAAAGTGCCGGGGAGCTGTTTTTT. This encodes CASSHRGQSAGELFF.

The rearrangement links TRBV5-5 to TRBJ1-2, with D possibly TRBD1 on 5 matching bases. Trimming shortened V by 3 bases and J by 0 bases, and 12 bases separated the two germline ends. CDR3 length equals 15 residues. CDR1 is SGHKS and CDR2 is YYEKEE in the germline V gene (reference sequence). The CDR3 region is CASSSDTDTNYGYTF. The CDR3 DNA follows: TGTGCCAGCAGCTCGGACACCGATACTAACTATGGCTACACCTTC.

The chain recombines TRBV6-6 with TRBJ1-2, with 10 bases that match TRBD1. Germline V gene lookup returns CDR1 MNHNY and CDR2 SVGAGI (reference sequence). With 5 bases clipped from V and 7 bases from J, the junction kept 13 bases outside the gene matches. The CDR3 loop spans 16 amino acids. CDR3 protein: CASSTSGQGMVGGYTF. CDR3 DNA: TGTGCCAGCAGTACCTCGGGACAGGGGATGGTTGGTGGCTACACCTTC.

The chain links TRBV19 to TRBJ2-7; D is undetermined. The CDR3 is 11 amino acids. Trimming pared 8 bases from V and 5 bases from J, leaving 10 bases between. Germline CDR1 reads LNHDA; CDR2 reads SQIVND (reference sequence). The CDR3 loop reads CASLETHEQYF. CDR3 in DNA: TGTGCCAGTCTAGAGACCCACGAGCAGTACTTC.

The chain recombines TRBV28 with TRBJ2-5; tentatively, D is TRBD1 (5 bases). With 4 bases removed from V and 4 bases from J, the gap between germline ends came to 10 bases. The CDR3 is made up of 13 amino acids. Germline V lookup: CDR1 MDHEN, CDR2 SYDVKM. The CDR3 bases are TGTGCCAGCAGTTCAGGGCGGAGAGAGACCCAGTACTTC. Protein: CASSSGRRETQYF.

The V gene is TRBV7-2, the J gene TRBJ2-4; 7 bases map to TRBD2. This CDR3 contains 14 residues. The V and J ends lost 3 bases and 5 bases, in that order; junction bases with no gene match: 4. In germline, CDR1 is SGHTA, CDR2 FQGNSA. The CDR3 is CASSLGAGQNIQYF. The CDR3 bases are TGTGCCAGCAGCTTGGGAGCGGGGCAAAACATTCAGTACTTC. The whole variable domain, remainder taken from reference TRBV7-2 and TRBJ2-4, is GAGVSQSPSNKVTEKGKDVELRCDPISGHTALYWYRQSLGQGLEFLIYFQGNSAPDKSGLPSDRFSAERTGGSVSTLTIQRTQQEDSAVYLCASSLGAGQNIQYFGAGTRLSVL.

The chain employs TRBV5-1 and TRBJ2-1, with 7 positions matching TRBD2. The J segment lost 5 bases and the V segment lost 0 bases, leaving 5 bases of the junction unmatched. The V gene's germline CDR1 is SGHRS and CDR2 YFSETQ. This CDR3 has 15 residues. The CDR3 loop is CASSLEGTTHNEQFF. DNA of the CDR3: TGCGCCAGCAGCTTGGAAGGGACTACTCACAATGAGCAGTTCTTC.

In this sample, this clone turned up a few times. V is TRBV11-2 and J is TRBJ2-7; perhaps TRBD1 as D (6 bases). The CDR3 runs 13 residues. Germline CDR1 reads SGHAT; CDR2 reads FQNNGV. V lost 1 base, J lost 6 bases, and 10 bases lay in between. The chain's CDR3 is CASSLGGGTEQYF. Here the CDR3 DNA reads TGTGCCAGCAGCTTAGGAGGGGGAACCGAGCAGTACTTC.

The gene calls are TRBV4-3 and TRBJ2-7; the D gene is possibly TRBD1 (5 bases). Trimming removed 1 base from V and 4 bases from J, with 8 bases in between. CDR3 length: 13 residues. Germline V lookup: CDR1 LGHNA, CDR2 YSLEER. This chain's CDR3 is CASSQVQGYEQYF. CDR3 DNA: TGCGCCAGCAGCCAAGTCCAGGGTTACGAGCAGTACTTC.